A selection of T cell receptor beta chains follows, all from one sample in a study of identical twins. Using its own MiXCR run on the 5' RACE reads, TCRdb lists one record per CDR3 protein. The repertoire includes about 690,000 distinct CDR3 sequences, 20% to 25% of them detected once, and approximately 4.3% sits in the top ten. The same data also contributed to another study, on T cells expressing NK-cell markers.

The source material was PBMCs. The source of these receptors is a woman aged 18-35 years in good health. Each CDR3 is given with its conserved first and last residue. The order of the fields is D gene, J gene, V gene, CDR3 length, clone size, CDR3 protein, CDR3 DNA. D genes are given only for firm matches. Not every row has a clone size; where given, it reads once, few, many or a size class.

d_call: .
j_call: TRBJ2-7
v_call: TRBV12-3/TRBV12-4
cdr3_length: 14
clone_size: .
cdr3_aa: CASSSWTWPYEQYF
cdr3_nt: TGTGCCAGCAGTTCGTGGACATGGCCCTACGAGCAGTACTTC

d_call: .
j_call: TRBJ2-5
v_call: TRBV30
cdr3_length: 16
clone_size: .
cdr3_aa: CASSSRTARSEETQYF
cdr3_nt: TGTGCCTCCTCCTCCCGGACTGCAAGATCCGAAGAGACCCAGTACTTC

d_call: .
j_call: TRBJ2-1
v_call: TRBV3-1
cdr3_length: 14
clone_size: many
cdr3_aa: CASSQVSSYNEQFF
cdr3_nt: TGTGCCAGCAGCCAAGTTAGCTCCTACAATGAGCAGTTCTTC

d_call: .
j_call: TRBJ2-7
v_call: TRBV20-1
cdr3_length: 14
clone_size: .
cdr3_aa: CSASPQVVKGEQYF
cdr3_nt: TGCAGTGCTAGCCCCCAAGTCGTTAAAGGCGAGCAGTACTTC

d_call: .
j_call: TRBJ1-1
v_call: TRBV12-3/TRBV12-4
cdr3_length: 14
clone_size: few
cdr3_aa: CASSRTFMNTEAFF
cdr3_nt: TGTGCCAGCAGTAGGACATTCATGAACACTGAAGCTTTCTTT

d_call: TRBD1
j_call: TRBJ2-7
v_call: TRBV15
cdr3_length: 17
clone_size: few
cdr3_aa: CATSRRPGTETFYEQYF
cdr3_nt: TGTGCCACCAGCAGGCGACCCGGGACAGAGACTTTCTACGAGCAGTACTTC

d_call: TRBD2
j_call: TRBJ2-1
v_call: TRBV12-3/TRBV12-4
cdr3_length: 15
clone_size: many
cdr3_aa: CASSLSTSGYNEQFF
cdr3_nt: TGTGCCAGCAGTTTATCGACTAGCGGTTACAATGAGCAGTTCTTC

d_call: TRBD2
j_call: TRBJ2-1
v_call: TRBV7-9
cdr3_length: 15
clone_size: few
cdr3_aa: CASSRRLAGDNEQFF
cdr3_nt: TGTGCCAGCAGCCGTCGACTAGCGGGGGACAATGAGCAGTTCTTC

d_call: TRBD1
j_call: TRBJ1-2
v_call: TRBV29-1
cdr3_length: 12
clone_size: .
cdr3_aa: CSVPDRGDGYTF
cdr3_nt: TGCAGCGTTCCCGACAGGGGTGATGGCTACACCTTC

d_call: .
j_call: TRBJ2-5
v_call: TRBV20-1
cdr3_length: 14
clone_size: few
cdr3_aa: CSASFRPAAETQYF
cdr3_nt: TGCAGTGCTTCTTTTCGACCGGCGGCGGAGACCCAGTACTTC

d_call: .
j_call: TRBJ1-1
v_call: TRBV20-1
cdr3_length: 12
clone_size: .
cdr3_aa: CSAYVMNTEAFF
cdr3_nt: TGCAGTGCATATGTCATGAACACTGAAGCTTTCTTT

d_call: .
j_call: TRBJ2-2
v_call: TRBV7-8
cdr3_length: 15
clone_size: few
cdr3_aa: CASILDKKDTGELFF
cdr3_nt: TGTGCCAGCATCCTGGACAAGAAGGACACCGGGGAGCTGTTTTTT

d_call: .
j_call: TRBJ1-6
v_call: TRBV12-3/TRBV12-4
cdr3_length: 14
clone_size: .
cdr3_aa: CASTRGPYNSPLHF
cdr3_nt: TGTGCCAGCACCCGGGGACCTTATAATTCACCCCTCCACTTT